This T cell receptor (beta chain) was sequenced in a study of T cells in Graves' hyperthyroidism and ophthalmopathy. The junction had 7 bases not matched to a gene; V was cut back by 3 bases and J by 0 bases. The CDR3 consists of 16 residues. Germline CDR1 SEHNR, CDR2 FQNEAQ (reference sequence). This clonotype was recorded at least ten times. TCR beta CDR3 region amplification was performed from RNA transcripts. The HTBI set primed first-round TCR CDR3 RT-PCR. MiXCR, run by TCRdb on the multiplex PCR reads, gives a single entry per CDR3 protein. The data hold 100,000 to 140,000 distinct CDR3 sequences, with roughly 15% observed a single time.

Material for sequencing was blood. The sequence was obtained from a woman aged 45-65 years with Graves' hyperthyroidism. The chain has TRBV7-9 and TRBJ1-1; 7 bases match TRBD1. In DNA, the CDR3 is TGTGCCAGCAGCTTCCGACAGGGCCCAATGAACACTGAAGCTTTCTTT. Protein sequence: CASSFRQGPMNTEAFF.